The clone carrying this TCR beta chain has only a few counts. Antigen unknown. The data were produced by immunoSEQ multiplex PCR, yet TCRdb's version contains in-frame clones alone and is incomplete. The sample lists fewer than 95,000 clones, about 93% seen once, with 0.49% in the top ten. The germline V and J ends were trimmed by 8 bases and 6 bases, with 8 bases remaining between them. This CDR3 is built from 10 residues. The sample comes from a study of graft-versus-host responses after intestinal transplantation. The V gene is TRBV6-7, the J gene TRBJ2-7, with no clear D. TRBV6-7 is recorded as an ORF, its role being uncertain. The starting material was unstimulated CD8+ T cells sorted from spleen or lymph node cells, obtained before intestinal transplant. This receptor was identified in a human donor who received an intestinal transplant. The DNA of the CDR3 is TGTGCCAGCCTCCGAGGCGAGCAGTACTTC. Translated: CASLRGEQYF.